This entry lists 25 T cell receptor beta chains sequenced from one sample in a study of T cells after posttransplantation cyclophosphamide. Profiling relied on immunoSEQ multiplex PCR, and the TCRdb table lists in-frame clones only, not all of them. The table lists roughly 6,800 clones, with no singletons. Treatment was busulfan-fludarabine conditioning, a marrow graft, and cyclophosphamide on days +3 and +4. The sample consisted of PBMCs, taken after allogeneic stem cell transplant with posttransplant cyclophosphamide. These receptors were collected from a female patient aged 50 to 60 who received an allogeneic stem cell transplant from a related donor, was CMV-positive, and had no GVHD. Some T cells may arise from the graft donor.

This clone was seen many times. This rearrangement joins TRBV7-2 to TRBJ2-1, with D maybe TRBD2 (8 bases). The CDR3 runs 15 residues. Germline loops: CDR1 SGHTA, CDR2 FQGNSA. V was cut by 2 bases and J by 15 bases, with 23 bases left in between. In DNA form, the CDR3 reads TGTGCCAGCAGCTTACGTCTACAGGGGACTAGTGGCTGGTTCTTC. Translated: CASSLRLQGTSGWFF.

This clone was recorded at least ten times. The V call is TRBV7-9, the J call TRBJ2-3; TRBD2 matches at 7 bases. After removal of 5 bases from V and 0 bases from J, the junction contained 5 bases not matched to a gene. The CDR3 totals 15 residues. Germline V gene data show CDR1 as SEHNR and CDR2 as FQNEAQ (reference sequence). The CDR3 DNA sequence: TGTGCCAGCAGCCCGCGGGGGATAAGCACAGATACGCAGTATTTT. As protein: CASSPRGISTDTQYF.

Many counts were recorded for this clone. In nucleotides, the CDR3 is TGTGCCAGCTCAGACAGGACCAACACCGGGGAGCTGTTTTTT. It translates to CASSDRTNTGELFF. The rearrangement links TRBV18 to TRBJ2-2; a weak D match, TRBD1 (6 bases). Germline-derived CDR1 and CDR2 are KGHSH and LQKENI. The CDR3 covers 14 residues. V lost 5 bases to trimming and J lost 2 bases, with 9 bases between them. Combining the CDR3 with reference TRBV18 and TRBJ2-2 gives the whole variable domain NAGVMQNPRHLVRRRGQEARLRCSPMKGHSHVYWYRQLPEEGLKFMVYLQKENIIDESGMPKERFSAEFPKEGPSILRIQQVVRGDSAAYFCASSDRTNTGELFFGEGSRLTVL.

Ten or more counts support this clone. The CDR3 loop reads CASRGGTGSMTNEKLFF. The CDR3 DNA sequence: TGTGCCAGCAGGGGCGGGACAGGGTCGATGACTAATGAAAAACTGTTTTTT. The gene calls are TRBV12-3 or TRBV12-4 and TRBJ1-4, with 9 bases identical to TRBD1. This CDR3 is 17 amino acids long. Germline trimming cut 6 bases from V and 2 bases from J; bases unmatched to any gene: 10.

This clone was seen repeatedly, ten times or more. The chain has TRBV6-5 and TRBJ2-7; D uncertain. The V end lost 4 bases, the J end lost 4 bases, and 8 bases lay between the germline ends. The CDR3 consists of 12 residues. Germline lookup yields CDR1 MNHEY and CDR2 SVGAGI. The CDR3 DNA is TGTGCCAGCAGTTCCTTCGGGTACGAGCAGTACTTC. As protein: CASSSFGYEQYF.

This clone was counted at least ten times. The chain uses TRBV2 and TRBJ2-3; no firm D call. The CDR3 spans 15 residues. V shed 7 bases and J shed 0 bases, with 14 bases lying between them. The V gene's germline CDR1 is SNHLY and CDR2 FYNNEI. CDR3 DNA sequence: TGTGCCAGCATTGTCAGGAACCCTAGCACAGATACGCAGTATTTT. Amino acid sequence: CASIVRNPSTDTQYF.

This clone was recorded many times. The rearrangement links TRBV7-2 to TRBJ2-1, with TRBD2 matching over 7 bases. CDR1 and CDR2 from the germline V gene are SGHTA and FQGNSA. The CDR3 covers 13 residues. Trimming cost V 2 bases and J 7 bases; bases outside gene matches: 2. DNA for the CDR3: TGTGCCAGCAGCTTATGGCGGGAGAATGAGCAGTTCTTC. Amino acids: CASSLWRENEQFF.

This clone showed up many times. J is TRBJ2-1 and V is TRBV7-2; D call uncertain. Germline CDR1 is SGHTA and CDR2 is FQGNSA. This CDR3 spans 12 amino acids. Trimming removed 4 bases from V and 6 bases from J, with 7 bases in between. CDR3: CASSSLPNEQFF. The CDR3 DNA follows: TGTGCCAGCAGCTCCCTACCCAATGAGCAGTTCTTC. The complete variable domain, with remaining parts taken from reference TRBV7-2 and TRBJ2-1, reads GAGVSQSPSNKVTEKGKDVELRCDPISGHTALYWYRQSLGQGLEFLIYFQGNSAPDKSGLPSDRFSAERTGGSVSTLTIQRTQQEDSAVYLCASSSLPNEQFFGPGTRLTVL.

At least ten counts were recorded for this clone. The genes are TRBV29-1 and TRBJ1-5; 9 nucleotides line up with TRBD1. J lost 2 bases, V lost 4 bases, and 12 bases had no gene match. The germline gives CDR1 SQVTM, CDR2 ANQGSEA. There are 17 residues in the CDR3. The CDR3 DNA follows: TGCAGCGTTGTAGTTGGGACAGGGAATATCGGCAATCAGCCCCAGCATTTT. It codes for CSVVVGTGNIGNQPQHF.

This clone was seen ten or more times. The chain uses TRBV9 and TRBJ1-1, with D hard to call. V dropped 0 bases and J dropped 3 bases, with 6 bases sitting between them. The CDR3 consists of 13 residues. The germline CDR1 and CDR2 sequences are SGDLS and YYNGEE. The CDR3 reads CASSVGTDTEAFF. Written as DNA, the CDR3 is TGTGCCAGCAGCGTAGGTACGGACACTGAAGCTTTCTTT.

Many counts were recorded for this clone. V is TRBV9 and J is TRBJ1-1; TRBD1 aligns across 10 bases. Germline values: CDR1 SGDLS, CDR2 YYNGEE. The trim removed 6 bases at V and 1 base at J, leaving 9 bases unmatched. CDR3 length: 16 amino acids. CDR3 in DNA: TGTGCCAGCACCACCCGGGACAGGGGATCGAACACTGAAGCTTTCTTT. Translated, it gives CASTTRDRGSNTEAFF.

This clone was seen ten or more times. The genes are TRBV13 and TRBJ2-7; D gene ambiguous. The CDR3 spans 12 residues. From germline, CDR1 is PRHDT and CDR2 FYEKMQ (reference sequence). V lost 5 bases, J lost 0 bases, and 5 bases lay in between. The CDR3 region has the DNA TGTGCCAGCAGCACCAGCTCCTACGAGCAGTACTTC. Amino acid sequence: CASSTSSYEQYF. The whole variable domain, filled in from reference TRBV13 and TRBJ2-7, reads AAGVIQSPRHLIKEKRETATLKCYPIPRHDTVYWYQQGPGQDPQFLISFYEKMQSDKGSIPDRFSAQQFSDYHSELNMSSLELGDSALYFCASSTSSYEQYFGPGTRLTVT.

By frequency in the sample, this clone is medium-sized. Other DNA sequences within the sample encode an identical CDR3. CDR3 loop: CAIGTGDSNQPQHF. The DNA for the CDR3 is TGTGCCATAGGGACAGGAGATAGCAATCAGCCCCAGCATTTT. The rearrangement uses TRBV10-3 and TRBJ1-5; 8 nucleotides line up with TRBD1. CDR3 length: 14 residues. Germline CDR1 is ENHRY and CDR2 is SYGVKD. The trim removed 9 bases at V and 0 bases at J, leaving 4 bases unmatched.

This clone was counted a few times. The V call is TRBV6-1, the J call TRBJ2-1, with TRBD2 matching 12 bases. Germline lookup yields CDR1 MNHNS and CDR2 SASEGT. The CDR3 has 17 amino acids. The V and J ends lost 3 bases and 5 bases, in that order; junction bases with no gene match: 8. CDR3 in amino acids: CASSEVLAGGPNNEQFF. The CDR3 DNA reads TGTGCCAGCAGTGAGGTCCTAGCGGGAGGGCCGAACAATGAGCAGTTCTTC.

There are many counts of this clone. The chain couples TRBV5-1 to TRBJ1-2; D gene ambiguous. Trimming took off 0 bases at V and 2 bases at J, with 14 bases between the two ends. The germline gives CDR1 SGHRS, CDR2 YFSETQ. The CDR3 sequence is 16 residues long. The CDR3 nucleotides are TGCGCCAGCAGCTTGGGACCGGGGTCGGGAAACTATGGCTACACCTTC. This encodes CASSLGPGSGNYGYTF.

Within the sample, this clone is medium-sized (0.01 to 0.1%). The rearrangement uses TRBV2 and TRBJ2-1; D is unresolved. V lost 6 bases and J lost 4, with 16 bases in between. The CDR3 has 15 amino acids. Looked up from germline, CDR1 is SNHLY and CDR2 is FYNNEI. The CDR3 loop is CASRVVQELYNEQFF. CDR3 sequence (DNA): TGTGCCAGCAGAGTGGTCCAGGAGTTGTACAATGAGCAGTTCTTC.

This clone was found many times. The chain employs TRBV4-3 and TRBJ1-2, with D unresolved. Germline V gene lookup returns CDR1 LGHNA and CDR2 YSLEER. CDR3 length: 17 residues. Deletions cut 4 bases from V and 0 bases from J, with 18 bases between. The CDR3 is CASSRGGGVGANYGYTF. DNA of the CDR3: TGCGCCAGCAGCCGTGGAGGCGGGGTCGGAGCTAACTATGGCTACACCTTC.

This clone was seen ten or more times. V gene TRBV4-2 combines with J gene TRBJ2-1; D unresolved. Germline assignment: CDR1 LGHNA and CDR2 YNFKEQ. The CDR3 extends over 14 amino acids. Trimming took 4 bases from V and 9 from J, leaving 16 bases between them. CDR3 in DNA: TGTGCCAGCAGCCGAGAAGCTTGGGCCACTGAGCAGTTCTTC. Translation: CASSREAWATEQFF.

In its sample, this clone was seen many times. This CDR3 reads CASSHDYRSEQFF. The CDR3 nucleotides are TGTGCCAGCAGCCACGATTACAGGAGTGAGCAGTTCTTC. V and J are TRBV4-2 and TRBJ2-1; D may be TRBD1 (5 bases). The V end was cut by 3 bases, the J end by 9 bases, with 12 bases between. This CDR3 has 13 residues. Germline-derived CDR1 and CDR2 are LGHNA and YNFKEQ.

This clone is labeled medium-sized. This sequence joins TRBV7-2 and TRBJ1-3; D is undetermined. The CDR3 totals 14 residues. The germline CDR1 and CDR2 sequences are SGHTA and FQGNSA. V gave up 6 bases and J gave up 4 bases, with 13 bases separating them. In DNA, the CDR3 is TGTGCCAGCAGTCCCGATAGTCCAGGAAACACCATATATTTT. Its translation: CASSPDSPGNTIYF.

This clone occurred many times. The sample has other DNA sequences that encode this CDR3 too. CDR3 sequence: CASSLTDPPREQYF. The CDR3 nucleotides are TGTGCCAGCAGTCTAACGGATCCCCCCAGGGAGCAGTACTTC. V and J are TRBV27 and TRBJ2-7; D is undetermined. Trimming removed 5 bases at V and 7 bases at J, with 18 bases between. Germline values: CDR1 MNHEY, CDR2 SMNVEV (reference sequence). The CDR3 runs to 14 residues.

This clone occurred many times. The V call is TRBV9, the J call TRBJ1-4; D gene unclear. Trimming removed 3 bases from V and 1 base from J, with 7 bases in between. Per the germline V gene, CDR1 is SGDLS and CDR2 is YYNGEE. This CDR3 has 14 amino acids. The CDR3 region is CASSGGVTNEKLFF. As DNA, the CDR3 is TGTGCCAGCAGCGGCGGGGTAACTAATGAAAAACTGTTTTTT.

This clone was seen at least ten times. The chain has TRBV5-8 and TRBJ1-5; D perhaps matches TRBD1 (6 bases). The CDR3 sequence is 15 residues long. V was trimmed by 4 bases and J by 4 bases, leaving 15 bases between them. In germline, CDR1 is SGHTS, CDR2 YDEGEE. CDR3 sequence (DNA): TGTGCCAGCAGCCCCCCCGCGGGGGCGAATCAGCCCCAGCATTTT. It is translated as CASSPPAGANQPQHF.

This clone has a count of ten or more. V gene TRBV30 combines with J gene TRBJ1-1; no firm D call. The CDR3 sequence is 12 residues long. From germline, CDR1 is GTSNPN and CDR2 SVGIG (reference sequence). Trimming left V 4 bases short and J 1 base short, with 7 bases between. This chain's CDR3 is CAWILSNTEAFF. CDR3 DNA sequence: TGTGCCTGGATCTTGTCGAACACTGAAGCTTTCTTT.

This clone was observed at least ten times. This chain connects TRBV7-2 to TRBJ2-2, with 9 bases lining up with TRBD2. The V gene end was trimmed by 3 bases and the J gene end by 4 bases; junction bases not matched to a gene: 3. Germline values: CDR1 SGHTA, CDR2 FQGNSA. The CDR3 covers 15 residues. The CDR3 region is CASSFTSGSTGELFF. The CDR3 coding sequence is TGTGCCAGCAGCTTTACTAGCGGGTCCACCGGGGAGCTGTTTTTT. Supplemented by reference TRBV7-2 and TRBJ2-2, the full variable domain reads GAGVSQSPSNKVTEKGKDVELRCDPISGHTALYWYRQSLGQGLEFLIYFQGNSAPDKSGLPSDRFSAERTGGSVSTLTIQRTQQEDSAVYLCASSFTSGSTGELFFGEGSRLTVL.